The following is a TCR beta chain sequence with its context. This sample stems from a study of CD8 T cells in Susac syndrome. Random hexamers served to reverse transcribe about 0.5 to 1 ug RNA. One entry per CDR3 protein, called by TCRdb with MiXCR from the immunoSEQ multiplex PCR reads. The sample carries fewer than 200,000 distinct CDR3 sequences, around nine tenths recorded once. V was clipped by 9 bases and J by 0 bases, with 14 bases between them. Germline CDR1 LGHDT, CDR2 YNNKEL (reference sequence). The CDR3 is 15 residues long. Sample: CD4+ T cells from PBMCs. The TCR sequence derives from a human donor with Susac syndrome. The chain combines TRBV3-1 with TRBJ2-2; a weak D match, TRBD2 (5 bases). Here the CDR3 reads CASRSAGANTGELFF. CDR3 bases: TGTGCCAGTCGAAGCGCGGGCGCGAACACCGGGGAGCTGTTTTTT.